Below, one TCR beta chain is given with its context. This CDR3 region has 16 residues. The germline V and J ends were trimmed by 0 bases and 1 base, with 13 bases remaining between them. The V gene's germline CDR1 is SGHDT and CDR2 YYEEEE. These data originate in a study of blood T cell repertoires in COVID-19. Study background: Researchers got acute and convalescent COVID-19 samples from the United States, Italy and Spain. Sample material is recorded as cDNA or gDNA derived from T cells, B-cell-depleted T cells, or PBMCs.

How the authors handled the data: Estimates of nucleated cell counts were drawn from the amplification of reference gene primers. Profiled with immunoSEQ multiplex PCR; TCRdb holds only in-frame clones, not every one. V, J and clone size were drawn from that table, and D and trimming were deduced from the DNA. Of some 270,000 clones listed, 85% to 90% are singletons. The Seattle patients, enrolled during active infection, were followed longitudinally. The sequence came from a woman aged 60-70 years with COVID-19, enrolled during active disease. The chain links TRBV5-6 to TRBJ1-1, with D uncertain. The sample comprised peripheral blood. This CDR3 reads CASSLAGLGTNTEAFF. CDR3 nucleotide sequence: TGTGCCAGCAGCTTGGCCGGTCTGGGCACGAACACTGAAGCTTTCTTT.